This TCR beta chain was recovered during a study of early T cells in non-severe SARS-CoV-2 infection. Study-level background: RNA in bulk from unsorted whole blood was sequenced, and chains were unpaired.

This clonotype was recorded many times. The antigen is undetermined. A read error may account for a junction end that differs from germline. Each cDNA molecule carried a unique molecular identifier. Each CDR3 protein gets one entry after TCRdb re-called the 5' RACE reads with MiXCR. The sample shows more than 20,000 distinct CDR3 sequences, roughly 4% of them seen only once. Study-wide findings and caveats: VDJdb matches were skewed toward anti-spike CD8 T cell responses.

Sequenced material: whole blood. The clonotype was recovered from an adult who was a healthcare worker with PCR-confirmed SARS-CoV-2 infection or an uninfected control (not recorded which).

The CDR3 DNA reads as TGTGCCAGTAGTATAGGCGGACAGGGGGCGCCTACTTTCAATCTGCCCCAGCATTTT. Protein product: CASSIGGQGAPTFNLPQHF. The chain joins TRBV19 to TRBJ1-5; 11 bases align to TRBD1. Germline assignment: CDR1 LNHDA and CDR2 SQIVND (reference sequence). This CDR3 is 19 amino acids long.